The next 4 T cell receptor beta chains were all read from a single sample in a study of OX40 agonist ivuxolimab in advanced cancers. The table came from immunoSEQ multiplex PCR; TCRdb's copy has only in-frame clones and leaves some out. The table includes more than 35,000 clones, under 90% detected once. Here the sequenced sample was CD4+ or CD8+ T cells sorted from blood, taken in a trial of the OX40 agonist ivuxolimab. Receptors were obtained from an adult with an advanced solid tumor such as melanoma, head and neck, liver or kidney cancer.

This rearrangement joins TRBV7-8 to TRBJ2-1; a weak D match, TRBD2 (5 bases). This CDR3 is 16 amino acids long. The germline V gene has CDR1 SGHVS and CDR2 FQNEAQ. Deletions cut 5 bases from V and 3 bases from J, with 17 bases between. As DNA, the CDR3 is TGTGCCAGCAGCCCCCAAGCAGCGGTCCTCTACAATGAGCAGTTCTTC. Its translation is CASSPQAAVLYNEQFF.

This clone was counted a few times. Distinct nucleotide sequences in the sample also encode this CDR3. The chain carries TRBV6-1 and TRBJ1-2; TRBD1 aligns across 9 bases. This CDR3 spans 15 amino acids. The germline V gene encodes CDR1 MNHNS and CDR2 SASEGT. The ends lost 6 bases at V and 1 base at J; junction bases unmatched: 6. The CDR3 spells CASRIGQGINYGYTF. In nucleotides, the CDR3 is TGTGCCAGCAGGATAGGACAGGGGATTAACTATGGCTACACCTTC.

The chain joins TRBV4-1 to TRBJ2-5, with TRBD2 matching over 10 bases. The CDR3 is 15 residues long. Trimming cost V 3 bases and J 3 bases; bases outside gene matches: 4. Germline values: CDR1 MGHRA, CDR2 YSYEKL. CDR3 nucleotide sequence: TGCGCCAGCAGCCACTCAGCGGGGGGGGAAGAGACCCAGTACTTC. Translated: CASSHSAGGEETQYF.

The chain couples TRBV11-3 to TRBJ2-1, with D possibly TRBD1 on 5 matching bases. This CDR3 has 14 amino acids. Looked up from germline, CDR1 is SGHNT and CDR2 is YENEEA. V gave up 5 bases and J gave up 9 bases, with 17 bases separating them. This CDR3 reads CASSPLLTGPEQFF. The CDR3 DNA follows: TGTGCCAGCAGCCCCCTCTTAACAGGCCCTGAGCAGTTCTTC. Filled out from reference TRBV11-3 and TRBJ2-1, the complete variable domain reads EAGVVQSPRYKIIEKKQPVAFWCNPISGHNTLYWYLQNLGQGPELLIRYENEEAVDDSQLPKDRFSAERLKGVDSTLKIQPAELGDSAVYLCASSPLLTGPEQFFGPGTRLTVL.